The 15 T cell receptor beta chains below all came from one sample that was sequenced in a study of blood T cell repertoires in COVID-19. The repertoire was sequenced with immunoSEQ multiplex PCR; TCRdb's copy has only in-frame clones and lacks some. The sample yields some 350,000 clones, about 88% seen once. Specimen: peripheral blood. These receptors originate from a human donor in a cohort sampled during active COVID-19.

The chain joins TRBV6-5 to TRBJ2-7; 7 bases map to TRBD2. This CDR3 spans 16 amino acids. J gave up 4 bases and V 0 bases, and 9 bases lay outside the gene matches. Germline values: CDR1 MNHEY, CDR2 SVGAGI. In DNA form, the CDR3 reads TGTGCCAGCAGTTACTCAACCCCGGGACTAAGTTACGAGCAGTACTTC. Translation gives CASSYSTPGLSYEQYF.

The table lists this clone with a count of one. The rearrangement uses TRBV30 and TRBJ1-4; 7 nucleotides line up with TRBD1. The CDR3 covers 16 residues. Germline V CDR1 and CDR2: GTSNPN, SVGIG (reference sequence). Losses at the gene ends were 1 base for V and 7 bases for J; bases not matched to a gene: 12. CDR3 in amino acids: CAWSEGGGTAGEKLFF. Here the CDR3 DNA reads TGTGCCTGGAGTGAAGGGGGCGGGACGGCGGGTGAAAAACTGTTTTTT.

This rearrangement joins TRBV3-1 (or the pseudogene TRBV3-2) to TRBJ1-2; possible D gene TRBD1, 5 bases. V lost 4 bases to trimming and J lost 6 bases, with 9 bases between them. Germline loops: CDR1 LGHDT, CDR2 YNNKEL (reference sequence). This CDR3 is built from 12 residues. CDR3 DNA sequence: TGTGCCAGCAGCCTCACCAGGGATGGCTACACCTTC. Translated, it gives CASSLTRDGYTF.

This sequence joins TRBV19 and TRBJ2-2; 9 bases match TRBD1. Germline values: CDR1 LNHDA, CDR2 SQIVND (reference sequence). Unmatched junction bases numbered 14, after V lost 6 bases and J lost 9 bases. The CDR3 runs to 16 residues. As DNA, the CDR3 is TGTGCCAGTAGATTGGCCGGGACAGGGCTATGGCGGGAGCTGTTTTTT. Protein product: CASRLAGTGLWRELFF.

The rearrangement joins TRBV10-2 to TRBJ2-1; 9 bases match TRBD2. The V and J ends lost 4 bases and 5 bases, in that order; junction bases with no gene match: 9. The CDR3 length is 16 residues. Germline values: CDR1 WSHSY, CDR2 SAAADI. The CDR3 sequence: CASSARGRAGDNEQFF. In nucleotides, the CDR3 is TGCGCCAGCAGTGCCCGCGGGAGGGCCGGGGACAATGAGCAGTTCTTC.

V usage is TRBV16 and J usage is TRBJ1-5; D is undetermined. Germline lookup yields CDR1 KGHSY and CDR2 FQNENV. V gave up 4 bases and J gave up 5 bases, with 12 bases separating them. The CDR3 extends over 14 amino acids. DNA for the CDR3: TGTGCCAGCAGCCCAACGGGGAACTATCAGCCCCAGCATTTT. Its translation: CASSPTGNYQPQHF.

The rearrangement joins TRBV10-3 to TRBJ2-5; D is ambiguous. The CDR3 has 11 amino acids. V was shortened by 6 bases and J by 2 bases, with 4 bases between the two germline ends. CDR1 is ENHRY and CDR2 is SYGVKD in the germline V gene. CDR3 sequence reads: CAISTQETQYF. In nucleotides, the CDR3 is TGTGCCATCAGCACACAAGAGACCCAGTACTTC.

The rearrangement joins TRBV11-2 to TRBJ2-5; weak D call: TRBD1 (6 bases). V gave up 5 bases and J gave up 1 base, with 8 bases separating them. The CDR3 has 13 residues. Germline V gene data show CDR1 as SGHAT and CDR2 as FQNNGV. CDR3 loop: CASSKDSQETQYF. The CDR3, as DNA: TGTGCCAGCAGCAAGGACAGCCAAGAGACCCAGTACTTC.

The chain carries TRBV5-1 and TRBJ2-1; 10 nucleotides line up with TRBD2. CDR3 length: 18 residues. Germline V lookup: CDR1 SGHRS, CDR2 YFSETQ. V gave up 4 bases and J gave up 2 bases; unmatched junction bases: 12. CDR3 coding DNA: TGCGCCAGCAGCCCGGTATTCAGCGGGAGGGCAGCCTACAATGAGCAGTTCTTC. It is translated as CASSPVFSGRAAYNEQFF.

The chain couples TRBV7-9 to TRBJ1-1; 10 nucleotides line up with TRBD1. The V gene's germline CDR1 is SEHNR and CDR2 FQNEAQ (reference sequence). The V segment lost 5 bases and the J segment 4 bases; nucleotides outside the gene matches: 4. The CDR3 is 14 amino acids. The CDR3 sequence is CASSATGGLTEAFF. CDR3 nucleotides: TGTGCCAGCAGCGCGACAGGGGGCCTCACTGAAGCTTTCTTT.

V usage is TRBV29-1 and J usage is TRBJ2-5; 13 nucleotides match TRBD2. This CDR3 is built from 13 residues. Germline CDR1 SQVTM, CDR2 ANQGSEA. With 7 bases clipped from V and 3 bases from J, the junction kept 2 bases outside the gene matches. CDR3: CSAGLAGEETQYF. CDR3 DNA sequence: TGCAGCGCAGGACTAGCGGGAGAAGAGACCCAGTACTTC.

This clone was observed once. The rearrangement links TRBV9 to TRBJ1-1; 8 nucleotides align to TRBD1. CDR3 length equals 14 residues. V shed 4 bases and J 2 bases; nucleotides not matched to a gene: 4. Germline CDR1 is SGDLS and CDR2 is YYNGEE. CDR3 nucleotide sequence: TGTGCCAGCAGCCGGGGGACAGGTAACACTGAAGCTTTCTTT. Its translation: CASSRGTGNTEAFF.

CDR3 amino acids: CASSLGPLAAQETQYF. CDR3 sequence (DNA): TGCGCCAGCAGCTTAGGTCCTTTAGCGGCCCAAGAGACCCAGTACTTC. This sequence joins TRBV5-1 and TRBJ2-5; tentatively, D is TRBD2 (6 bases). The CDR3 sequence is 16 residues long. Trimming stripped 2 bases from V and 1 base from J, with 15 bases between. Germline V CDR1 and CDR2: SGHRS, YFSETQ.

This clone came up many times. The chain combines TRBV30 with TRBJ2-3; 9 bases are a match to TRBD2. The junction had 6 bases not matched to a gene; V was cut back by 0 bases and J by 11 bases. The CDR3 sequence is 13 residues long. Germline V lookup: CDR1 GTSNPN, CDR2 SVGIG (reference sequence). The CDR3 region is CAWSVRAGGRQYF. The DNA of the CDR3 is TGTGCCTGGAGTGTACGAGCGGGGGGAAGGCAGTATTTT.

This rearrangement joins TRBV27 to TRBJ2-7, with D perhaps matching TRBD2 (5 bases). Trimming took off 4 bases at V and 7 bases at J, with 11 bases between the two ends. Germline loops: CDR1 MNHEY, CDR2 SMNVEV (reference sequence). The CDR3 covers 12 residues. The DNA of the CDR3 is TGTGCCAGCAGTTATCCGGGAAGGGAGCAGTACTTC. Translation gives CASSYPGREQYF.